These T cell receptor beta chains were read from a single sample in a study of OX40 agonist ivuxolimab in advanced cancers. The protocol was immunoSEQ multiplex PCR, while the TCRdb copy is restricted to in-frame clones and leaves out a portion. The sample has under 110,000 clones, approximately 90% seen once. The source material was CD4+ or CD8+ T cells sorted from blood, sampled in a trial of the OX40 agonist ivuxolimab. These receptors all stem from an adult with an advanced solid tumor such as melanoma, head and neck, liver or kidney cancer. Each CDR3 is given with its conserved first and last residue. D genes are given only for firm matches. Clone sizes are given selectively: once, few, many, or a class where the clone is expanded.

V gene: TRBV19
clone size: .
J gene: TRBJ1-2
D gene: TRBD1
CDR3 DNA: TGTGTTTCGAGTTCGACAGGGGCGAATGGCTACACCTTC
CDR3 protein: CVSSSTGANGYTF

V gene: TRBV6-5
clone size: .
J gene: TRBJ2-4
D gene: .
CDR3 DNA: TGTGCCAGCAGTTTACAGGGAGCCAAAAACATTCAGTACTTC
CDR3 protein: CASSLQGAKNIQYF

V gene: TRBV19
clone size: .
J gene: TRBJ1-1
D gene: TRBD1
CDR3 DNA: TGTGCCAGTAGTAACCCCAGGACAGGGGACACTGAAGCTTTCTTT
CDR3 protein: CASSNPRTGDTEAFF

V gene: TRBV9
clone size: .
J gene: TRBJ2-2
D gene: TRBD1
CDR3 DNA: TGTGCCAGCAGCGACCGACGACAGGGGCTCGTCGGGGAGCTGTTTTTT
CDR3 protein: CASSDRRQGLVGELFF

V gene: TRBV7-8
clone size: .
J gene: TRBJ2-1
D gene: .
CDR3 DNA: TGTGCCAGCAGCTTAGCCCCCCGGGGGTGGGATGAGCAGTTCTTC
CDR3 protein: CASSLAPRGWDEQFF

V gene: TRBV7-9
clone size: .
J gene: TRBJ1-3
D gene: .
CDR3 DNA: TGTGCCAGCAGCCCGACAGCCTCTGGAAACACCATATATTTT
CDR3 protein: CASSPTASGNTIYF

V gene: TRBV19
clone size: .
J gene: TRBJ2-7
D gene: TRBD2
CDR3 DNA: TGTGCCAGTCGTCTAGCGGGGGGCGGGTACGAGCAGTACTTC
CDR3 protein: CASRLAGGGYEQYF

V gene: TRBV2
clone size: .
J gene: TRBJ1-4
D gene: .
CDR3 DNA: TGTGCCAGCAAGAGGACTCCTGAAAAACTGTTTTTT
CDR3 protein: CASKRTPEKLFF

V gene: TRBV30
clone size: .
J gene: TRBJ1-5
D gene: .
CDR3 DNA: TGTGCCTGGAGTGTAAGCATACTAACCACGCAGCCCCAGCATTTT
CDR3 protein: CAWSVSILTTQPQHF

V gene: TRBV28
clone size: .
J gene: TRBJ2-7
D gene: .
CDR3 DNA: TGTGCCAGCAGTTCCCCCTCGGCGCAGTACTTC
CDR3 protein: CASSSPSAQYF

V gene: TRBV19
clone size: .
J gene: TRBJ2-1
D gene: TRBD2
CDR3 DNA: TGTGCCAGTACCCCCGGACTAGCCAGCAATGAGCAGTTCTTC
CDR3 protein: CASTPGLASNEQFF

V gene: TRBV5-1
clone size: .
J gene: TRBJ1-1
D gene: TRBD1
CDR3 DNA: TGCGCCAGCAGCCCCCGGGACAGGGGGAACACTGAAGCTTTCTTT
CDR3 protein: CASSPRDRGNTEAFF

V gene: TRBV27
clone size: .
J gene: TRBJ1-5
D gene: .
CDR3 DNA: TGTGCCAGCAGTTTGGCCAGTAGCAATCAGCCCCAGCATTTT
CDR3 protein: CASSLASSNQPQHF

V gene: TRBV28
clone size: once
J gene: TRBJ2-3
D gene: TRBD2
CDR3 DNA: TGTGCCAGCAAAGACGGGGGGGCCACAGATACGCAGTATTTT
CDR3 protein: CASKDGGATDTQYF

V gene: TRBV7-2
clone size: .
J gene: TRBJ2-7
D gene: TRBD1
CDR3 DNA: TGTGCCAGCAGCGTGACAGGGGGAAGATACGAGCAGTACTTC
CDR3 protein: CASSVTGGRYEQYF

V gene: TRBV28
clone size: once
J gene: TRBJ2-1
D gene: .
CDR3 DNA: TGTGCCAGCAGTAGTACATCCAGGGGAACACCGTTCTTC
CDR3 protein: CASSSTSRGTPFF

V gene: TRBV2
clone size: .
J gene: TRBJ2-7
D gene: .
CDR3 DNA: TGTGCCAGCACCATGACAGGCTACGAGCAGTACTTC
CDR3 protein: CASTMTGYEQYF

V gene: TRBV28
clone size: .
J gene: TRBJ2-7
D gene: .
CDR3 DNA: TGTGCCAGCAGTTTCGGGGTAGGCGAGCAGTACTTC
CDR3 protein: CASSFGVGEQYF

V gene: TRBV18
clone size: .
J gene: TRBJ2-3
D gene: .
CDR3 DNA: TGTGCCAGCTCACCCCGGGGGAGCGCGACCTTCACAGATACGCAGTATTTT
CDR3 protein: CASSPRGSATFTDTQYF

V gene: TRBV5-1
clone size: .
J gene: TRBJ1-1
D gene: .
CDR3 DNA: TGCGCCAGCAGCCAGGGACCAGGCAGCACTGAAGCTTTCTTT
CDR3 protein: CASSQGPGSTEAFF

V gene: TRBV11-3
clone size: .
J gene: TRBJ2-1
D gene: TRBD1
CDR3 DNA: TGTGCCAGCAGTTCCGGGACAGGGGTATACAATGAGCAGTTCTTC
CDR3 protein: CASSSGTGVYNEQFF

V gene: TRBV6-5
clone size: .
J gene: TRBJ2-7
D gene: .
CDR3 DNA: TGTGCCAGCAGTTACGCCGCGGTAAGCTCCTACGAGCAGTACTTC
CDR3 protein: CASSYAAVSSYEQYF

V gene: TRBV28
clone size: .
J gene: TRBJ2-1
D gene: .
CDR3 DNA: TGTGCCAGCACCTCCGGGGGGCTCCACCCCTACAATGAGCAGTTCTTC
CDR3 protein: CASTSGGLHPYNEQFF

V gene: TRBV6-6
clone size: .
J gene: TRBJ1-5
D gene: .
CDR3 DNA: TGTGCCAGCACTCTACAGGGCGGGAATAGCAATCAGCCCCAGCATTTT
CDR3 protein: CASTLQGGNSNQPQHF

V gene: TRBV28
clone size: .
J gene: TRBJ1-2
D gene: .
CDR3 DNA: TGTGCCAGCACGGCAAACAACTATGGCTACACCTTC
CDR3 protein: CASTANNYGYTF

V gene: TRBV28
clone size: .
J gene: TRBJ2-4
D gene: TRBD2
CDR3 DNA: TGTGCCAGCAGCCCGGCCCTAGCGGGGATGGACATTCAGTACTTC
CDR3 protein: CASSPALAGMDIQYF

V gene: TRBV28
clone size: .
J gene: TRBJ1-6
D gene: .
CDR3 DNA: TGTGCCAGCAGTTTCCCAGGGACCCATAATTCACCCCTCCACTTT
CDR3 protein: CASSFPGTHNSPLHF

V gene: TRBV4-1
clone size: .
J gene: TRBJ2-1
D gene: TRBD2
CDR3 DNA: TGCGCCAGCAGCCAAGATAAGGAGCGGGGGGGTTCTTGGCAGTTCTTC
CDR3 protein: CASSQDKERGGSWQFF

V gene: TRBV5-1
clone size: .
J gene: TRBJ1-1
D gene: TRBD1
CDR3 DNA: TGCGCCAGCAGCCCTCAACCCGGGACAGTTGAAGCTTTCTTT
CDR3 protein: CASSPQPGTVEAFF

V gene: TRBV4-3
clone size: .
J gene: TRBJ2-3
D gene: .
CDR3 DNA: TGCGCCAGCAGCCAATTTCGGGGGCCCACGCAGTATTTT
CDR3 protein: CASSQFRGPTQYF

V gene: TRBV5-1
clone size: .
J gene: TRBJ2-7
D gene: TRBD1
CDR3 DNA: TGCGCCAGCAGCTCCACCGGGACAGGGGGCTGGGACGAGCAGTACTTC
CDR3 protein: CASSSTGTGGWDEQYF

V gene: TRBV29-1
clone size: .
J gene: TRBJ2-1
D gene: .
CDR3 DNA: TGCAGCCTTGGGGGGCCGAGCTCCTACAATGAGCAGTTCTTC
CDR3 protein: CSLGGPSSYNEQFF

V gene: TRBV4-3
clone size: .
J gene: TRBJ2-7
D gene: TRBD1
CDR3 DNA: TGCGCCAGCAGCCTCACTCGGGACAGGGAGTACGAGCAGTACTTC
CDR3 protein: CASSLTRDREYEQYF

V gene: TRBV28
clone size: .
J gene: TRBJ2-7
D gene: TRBD2
CDR3 DNA: TGTGCCAGCAGCCCGCCGGGAGGAGCGGTTCGTGAGCAGTACTTC
CDR3 protein: CASSPPGGAVREQYF

V gene: TRBV18
clone size: .
J gene: TRBJ1-4
D gene: .
CDR3 DNA: TGTGCCAGCTCACCACCCTCAGGGTTAAACGAAAAACTGTTTTTT
CDR3 protein: CASSPPSGLNEKLFF

V gene: TRBV29-1
clone size: .
J gene: TRBJ2-2
D gene: .
CDR3 DNA: TGCAGCGTTGAAGACTCCCCCGGGGAGCTGTTTTTT
CDR3 protein: CSVEDSPGELFF

V gene: TRBV27
clone size: .
J gene: TRBJ2-1
D gene: .
CDR3 DNA: TGTGCCAGCACCCACAGGGGGGGGGAGCATGAGCAGTTCTTC
CDR3 protein: CASTHRGGEHEQFF

V gene: TRBV19
clone size: .
J gene: TRBJ1-6
D gene: .
CDR3 DNA: TGTGCCAGTAGTGGGTCAGGGAGGCCTGTCAATTCACCCCTCCACTTT
CDR3 protein: CASSGSGRPVNSPLHF

V gene: TRBV28
clone size: .
J gene: TRBJ1-6
D gene: .
CDR3 DNA: TGTGCCAGCAGTCCCCCGGGTTCACCCCTCCACTTT
CDR3 protein: CASSPPGSPLHF

V gene: TRBV2
clone size: .
J gene: TRBJ2-7
D gene: .
CDR3 DNA: TGTGCCAGCAGCCCTCCCCCAGGGACCTACGAGCAGTACTTC
CDR3 protein: CASSPPPGTYEQYF

V gene: TRBV18
clone size: .
J gene: TRBJ2-2
D gene: TRBD2
CDR3 DNA: TGTGCCAGCTCAACGGGGACTAGCGACGGCGGGGAGCTGTTTTTT
CDR3 protein: CASSTGTSDGGELFF

V gene: TRBV2
clone size: once
J gene: TRBJ1-1
D gene: .
CDR3 DNA: TGTGCCAGCAGACTACAGGGCTCGAACACTGAAGCTTTCTTT
CDR3 protein: CASRLQGSNTEAFF

V gene: TRBV19
clone size: .
J gene: TRBJ1-2
D gene: TRBD1
CDR3 DNA: TGTGCCAGTAGTACGGCCTGGGGACAGGGCCATGGCTACACCTTC
CDR3 protein: CASSTAWGQGHGYTF

V gene: TRBV7-9
clone size: .
J gene: TRBJ2-4
D gene: .
CDR3 DNA: TGTGCCAGCAGCTTAGGGGGGAGACAGTCTGACTTC
CDR3 protein: CASSLGGRQSDF

V gene: TRBV6-5
clone size: .
J gene: TRBJ1-1
D gene: .
CDR3 DNA: TGTGCCAGCAGTTACGGCCTCCTCACTGAAGCTTTCTTT
CDR3 protein: CASSYGLLTEAFF

V gene: TRBV2
clone size: .
J gene: TRBJ1-5
D gene: TRBD1
CDR3 DNA: TGTGCCAGCAGCTCGGGACAGGGAAATCAGCCCCAGCATTTT
CDR3 protein: CASSSGQGNQPQHF

V gene: TRBV7-8
clone size: .
J gene: TRBJ1-4
D gene: TRBD1
CDR3 DNA: TGTGCCAGCAGCAAAGGACAGGGCCTCGTGGAAAAACTGTTTTTT
CDR3 protein: CASSKGQGLVEKLFF

V gene: TRBV6-6
clone size: .
J gene: TRBJ2-6
D gene: .
CDR3 DNA: TGTGCCAGCAGTTACAGCTCTGGGGCCAACGTCCTGACTTTC
CDR3 protein: CASSYSSGANVLTF

V gene: TRBV4-3
clone size: once
J gene: TRBJ2-1
D gene: TRBD2
CDR3 DNA: TGCGCCAGCAGCCTCGGGAGCGGGGGGGCGGGCAATGAGCAGTTCTTC
CDR3 protein: CASSLGSGGAGNEQFF

V gene: TRBV6-5
clone size: .
J gene: TRBJ2-2
D gene: .
CDR3 DNA: TGTGCCAGCAGTCTAGACGGTGGTGTGCTGTTTTTT
CDR3 protein: CASSLDGGVLFF

V gene: TRBV28
clone size: .
J gene: TRBJ2-3
D gene: TRBD2
CDR3 DNA: TGTGCCAGCAGTTCCTCCCGCGGGGGGGGAAGAGATACGCAGTATTTT
CDR3 protein: CASSSSRGGGRDTQYF

V gene: TRBV6-5
clone size: once
J gene: TRBJ2-3
D gene: .
CDR3 DNA: TGTGCCAGCAGTTACACGGTGAGAGATACGCAGTATTTT
CDR3 protein: CASSYTVRDTQYF

V gene: TRBV6-6
clone size: once
J gene: TRBJ2-2
D gene: .
CDR3 DNA: TGTGCCAGCAGCCTAACAACAGGGAGCACCGGGGAGCTGTTTTTT
CDR3 protein: CASSLTTGSTGELFF